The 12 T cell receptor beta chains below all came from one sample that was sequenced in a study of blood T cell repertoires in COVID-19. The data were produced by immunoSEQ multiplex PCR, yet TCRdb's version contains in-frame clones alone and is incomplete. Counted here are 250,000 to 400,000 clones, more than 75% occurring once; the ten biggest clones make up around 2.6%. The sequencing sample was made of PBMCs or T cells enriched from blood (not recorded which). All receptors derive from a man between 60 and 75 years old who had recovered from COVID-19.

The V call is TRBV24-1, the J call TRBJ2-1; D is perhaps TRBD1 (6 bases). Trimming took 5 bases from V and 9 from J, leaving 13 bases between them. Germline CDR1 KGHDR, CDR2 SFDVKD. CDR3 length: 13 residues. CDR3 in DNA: TGTGCCACCAGTGTCCCTGGGGGCAGTGAGCAGTTCTTC. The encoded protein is CATSVPGGSEQFF.

The CDR3 DNA follows: TGTGCCAGCAGGGGGGACAGCCCCGTGAATCAGCCCCAGCATTTT. It yields the protein CASRGDSPVNQPQHF. J is TRBJ1-5 and V is TRBV2, with 7 bases identical to TRBD1. After removal of 6 bases from V and 4 bases from J, the junction contained 9 bases not matched to a gene. CDR1 is SNHLY, CDR2 FYNNEI, per germline. The CDR3 covers 15 residues.

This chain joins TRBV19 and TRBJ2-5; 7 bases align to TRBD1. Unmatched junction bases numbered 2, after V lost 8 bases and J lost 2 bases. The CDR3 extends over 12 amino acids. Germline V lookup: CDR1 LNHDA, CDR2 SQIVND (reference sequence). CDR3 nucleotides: TGTGCCAGTGGCAGGGGGCAAGAGACCCAGTACTTC. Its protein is CASGRGQETQYF.

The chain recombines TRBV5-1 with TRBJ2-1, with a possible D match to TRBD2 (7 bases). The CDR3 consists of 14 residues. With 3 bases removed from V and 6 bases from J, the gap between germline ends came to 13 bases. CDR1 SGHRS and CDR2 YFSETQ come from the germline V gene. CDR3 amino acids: CASSSGGHLNEQFF. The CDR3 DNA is TGCGCCAGCAGCTCCGGGGGGCATCTCAATGAGCAGTTCTTC.

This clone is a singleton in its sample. The CDR3 spells CASSLGRGPGEQYF. CDR3 in DNA: TGCGCCAGCAGCCTAGGACGGGGTCCCGGCGAGCAGTACTTC. The genes are TRBV5-1 and TRBJ2-7; possibly TRBD2 for D (5 bases). The CDR3 is 14 residues long. Per the germline V gene, CDR1 is SGHRS and CDR2 is YFSETQ. Between the trimmed V and J ends, which lost 4 bases and 6 bases, there was a span of 17 bases. The full variable domain, with the rest looked up from reference TRBV5-1 and TRBJ2-7, is KAGVTQTPRYLIKTRGQQVTLSCSPISGHRSVSWYQQTPGQGLQFLFEYFSETQRNKGNFPGRFSGRQFSNSRSEMNVSTLELGDSALYLCASSLGRGPGEQYFGPGTRLTVT.

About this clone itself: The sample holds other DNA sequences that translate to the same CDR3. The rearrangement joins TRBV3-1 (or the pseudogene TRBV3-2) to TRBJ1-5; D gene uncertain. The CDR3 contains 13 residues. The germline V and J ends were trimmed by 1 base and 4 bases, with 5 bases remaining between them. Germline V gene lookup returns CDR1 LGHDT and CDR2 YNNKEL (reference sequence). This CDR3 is CASSQGLNQPQHF. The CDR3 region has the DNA TGTGCCAGCAGCCAAGGTCTAAATCAGCCCCAGCATTTT.

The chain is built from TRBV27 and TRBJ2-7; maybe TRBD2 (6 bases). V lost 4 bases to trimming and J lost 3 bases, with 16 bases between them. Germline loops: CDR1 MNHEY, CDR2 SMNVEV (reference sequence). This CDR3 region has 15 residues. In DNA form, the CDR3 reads TGTGCCAGCAGTTCCCCCTCTAGCGTCCACTACGAGCAGTACTTC. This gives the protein CASSSPSSVHYEQYF.

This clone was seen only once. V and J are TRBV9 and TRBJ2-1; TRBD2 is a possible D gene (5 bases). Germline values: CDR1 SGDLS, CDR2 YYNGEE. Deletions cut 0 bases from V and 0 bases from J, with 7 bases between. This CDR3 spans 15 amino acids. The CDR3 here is CASSVADSSYNEQFF. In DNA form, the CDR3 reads TGTGCCAGCAGCGTAGCGGACTCCTCCTACAATGAGCAGTTCTTC.

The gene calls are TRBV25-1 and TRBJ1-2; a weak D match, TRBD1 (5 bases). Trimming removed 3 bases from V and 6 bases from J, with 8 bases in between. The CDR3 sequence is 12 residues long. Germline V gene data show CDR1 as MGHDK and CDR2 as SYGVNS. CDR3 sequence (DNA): TGTGCCAGCAGTGAGGGGCTAGATGGCTACACCTTC. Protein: CASSEGLDGYTF.

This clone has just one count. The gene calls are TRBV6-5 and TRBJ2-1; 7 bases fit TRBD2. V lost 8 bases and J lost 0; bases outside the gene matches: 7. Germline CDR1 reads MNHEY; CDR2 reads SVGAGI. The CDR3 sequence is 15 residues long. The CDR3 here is CASGEGLRSYNEQFF. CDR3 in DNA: TGTGCCAGCGGGGAGGGGCTTCGCTCCTACAATGAGCAGTTCTTC.

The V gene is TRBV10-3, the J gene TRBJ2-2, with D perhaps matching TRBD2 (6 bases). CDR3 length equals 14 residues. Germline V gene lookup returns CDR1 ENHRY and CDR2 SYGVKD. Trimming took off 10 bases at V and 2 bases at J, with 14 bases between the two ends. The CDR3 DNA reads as TGTGCCACCGACCGGGACTTCAACACCGGGGAGCTGTTTTTT. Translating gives CATDRDFNTGELFF.

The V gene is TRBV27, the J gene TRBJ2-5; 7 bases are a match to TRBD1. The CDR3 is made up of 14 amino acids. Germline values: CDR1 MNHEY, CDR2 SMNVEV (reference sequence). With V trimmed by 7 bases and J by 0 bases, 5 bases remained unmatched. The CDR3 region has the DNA TGTGCCAGCAATCCGACAGGGTACCAAGAGACCCAGTACTTC. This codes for CASNPTGYQETQYF.